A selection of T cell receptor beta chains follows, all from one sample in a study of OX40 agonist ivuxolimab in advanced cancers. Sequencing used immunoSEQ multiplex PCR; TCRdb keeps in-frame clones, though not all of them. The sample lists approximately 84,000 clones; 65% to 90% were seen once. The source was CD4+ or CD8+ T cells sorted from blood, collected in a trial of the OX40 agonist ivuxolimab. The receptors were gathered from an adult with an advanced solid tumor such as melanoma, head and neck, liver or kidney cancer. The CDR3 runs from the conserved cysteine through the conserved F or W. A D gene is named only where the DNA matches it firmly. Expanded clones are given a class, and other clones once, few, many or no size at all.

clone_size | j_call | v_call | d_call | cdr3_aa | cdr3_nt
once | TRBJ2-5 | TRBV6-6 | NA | CASSPSMGTQYF | TGTGCCAGCAGCCCTTCCATGGGGACCCAGTACTTC
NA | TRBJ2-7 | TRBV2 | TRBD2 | CASSERGGGAITYEQYF | TGTGCCAGCAGTGAAAGAGGCGGGGGGGCTATCACCTACGAGCAGTACTTC
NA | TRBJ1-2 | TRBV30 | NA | CAWTPGGLNGYTF | TGTGCCTGGACCCCCGGGGGGCTGAATGGCTACACCTTC
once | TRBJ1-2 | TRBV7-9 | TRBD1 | CASSPGTGVSYTF | TGTGCCAGCAGCCCCGGGACAGGGGTGAGCTACACCTTC
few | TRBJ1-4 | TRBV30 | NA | CAWSVRSEKLFF | TGTGCCTGGAGTGTAAGAAGTGAAAAACTGTTTTTT
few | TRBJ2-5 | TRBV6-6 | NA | CASQDTYQETQYF | TGTGCCAGCCAAGACACGTACCAAGAGACCCAGTACTTC
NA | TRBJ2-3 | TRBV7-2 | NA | CASTWGPSTDTQYF | TGTGCCAGCACCTGGGGACCTAGCACAGATACGCAGTATTTT
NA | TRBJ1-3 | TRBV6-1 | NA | CASSEAGRGRTIYF | TGTGCCAGCAGTGAAGCAGGCCGGGGGCGCACCATATATTTT
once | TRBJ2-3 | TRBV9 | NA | CASRAGTSTDTQYF | TGTGCCAGCAGGGCGGGGACCAGCACAGATACGCAGTATTTT
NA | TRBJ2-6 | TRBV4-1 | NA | CASSQVRGAGANVLTF | TGCGCCAGCAGCCAAGTCAGGGGTGCTGGGGCCAACGTCCTGACTTTC
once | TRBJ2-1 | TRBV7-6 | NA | CASSPSARANEQFF | TGTGCCAGCAGCCCAAGTGCCAGGGCGAATGAGCAGTTCTTC